One sample yielded the 16 T cell receptor beta chains listed below, sequenced in a study of siplizumab effects on memory and regulatory T cells. Produced via immunoSEQ multiplex PCR; TCRdb's table is partial and in-frame only. The data contain about 110,000 clones, approximately 92% of them singletons. Input material: CD4+ T cells sorted from blood. The source is a human donor in good health.

The chain joins TRBV6-5 to TRBJ1-3; tentatively, D is TRBD1 (5 bases). The ends were cut back, 4 bases at V and 1 base at J, with 11 bases in the middle. In germline, CDR1 is MNHEY, CDR2 SVGAGI. This CDR3 has 15 residues. The CDR3 region has the DNA TGTGCCAGCAGTTCGGACACAGGATCTGGAAACACCATATATTTT. As protein: CASSSDTGSGNTIYF.

This rearrangement joins TRBV23-1 to TRBJ1-4; maybe TRBD1 (5 bases). TRBV23-1 is annotated as an ORF whose role is uncertain. This CDR3 is 16 amino acids long. Trimming left V 4 bases short and J 5 bases short, with 17 bases between. The CDR3 spells CASSLGWDDGNEKLFF. CDR3 DNA: TGCGCCAGCAGTCTTGGTTGGGACGATGGGAATGAAAAACTGTTTTTT.

This rearrangement joins TRBV6-5 to TRBJ1-1; 7 nucleotides match TRBD1. The CDR3 runs to 14 residues. Germline V lookup: CDR1 MNHEY, CDR2 SVGAGI. V shed 4 bases and J 13 bases; nucleotides not matched to a gene: 15. The CDR3 reads CASSSLGAGGNFFF. In DNA, the CDR3 is TGTGCCAGCAGTTCGCTGGGAGCAGGGGGAAATTTTTTCTTT.

This chain connects TRBV19 to TRBJ1-5, with 11 bases that match TRBD1. The CDR3 extends over 15 amino acids. CDR1 and CDR2 (germline): LNHDA, SQIVND (reference sequence). J was trimmed by 1 base and V by 9 bases; bases with no gene match: 5. The CDR3, as DNA: TGTGCCAGCAAGGACAGGGGGCTAAGCAATCAGCCCCAGCATTTT. Its protein product is CASKDRGLSNQPQHF.

The J gene is TRBJ1-3, the V gene TRBV5-1; no clear D gene. Trimming pared 3 bases from V and 0 bases from J, leaving 13 bases between. The CDR3 sequence is 16 residues long. Germline-derived CDR1 and CDR2 are SGHRS and YFSETQ. CDR3 loop: CASSSLWTPSGNTIYF. CDR3 DNA sequence: TGCGCCAGCAGCTCCCTTTGGACCCCCTCTGGAAACACCATATATTTT.

The rearrangement joins TRBV2 to TRBJ1-2; D unclear. V lost 2 bases and J lost 7, with 14 bases in between. Germline V gene lookup returns CDR1 SNHLY and CDR2 FYNNEI. The CDR3 is 14 residues long. This chain's CDR3 is CASSELVTPLGYTF. CDR3 DNA: TGTGCCAGCAGTGAATTAGTGACGCCCCTTGGCTACACCTTC.

The chain joins TRBV19 to TRBJ2-2, with D perhaps TRBD2 (5 bases). Per germline, CDR1 LNHDA and CDR2 SQIVND (reference sequence). This CDR3 contains 15 residues. V was pared by 1 base and J by 5 bases, with 11 bases between. CDR3 protein: CASSIAPAVTGELFF. In nucleotides, the CDR3 is TGTGCCAGTAGTATAGCCCCAGCGGTTACCGGGGAGCTGTTTTTT. Full variable domain (outside the CDR3, taken from reference TRBV19 and TRBJ2-2): DGGITQSPKYLFRKEGQNVTLSCEQNLNHDAMYWYRQDPGQGLRLIYYSQIVNDFQKGDIAEGYSVSREKKESFPLTVTSAQKNPTAFYLCASSIAPAVTGELFFGEGSRLTVL.

The chain employs TRBV6-5 and TRBJ2-7; possibly TRBD2 for D (5 bases). The germline gives CDR1 MNHEY, CDR2 SVGAGI. The V and J ends lost 1 base and 5 bases respectively, with 15 bases between them. CDR3 length equals 15 residues. This chain's CDR3 is CASSYLGRTGDEQYF. The CDR3 coding sequence is TGTGCCAGCAGTTACTTAGGTCGGACCGGGGACGAGCAGTACTTC.

This chain links TRBV5-1 with TRBJ2-1; D ambiguous. CDR1 SGHRS and CDR2 YFSETQ come from the germline V gene. Deletions cut 0 bases from V and 3 bases from J, with 10 bases between. This CDR3 spans 15 amino acids. CDR3 sequence (DNA): TGCGCCAGCAGCTTGGAGGCCCCTTTCTACAATGAGCAGTTCTTC. Amino acids: CASSLEAPFYNEQFF. Together with reference TRBV5-1 and TRBJ2-1, the CDR3 gives the full variable domain: KAGVTQTPRYLIKTRGQQVTLSCSPISGHRSVSWYQQTPGQGLQFLFEYFSETQRNKGNFPGRFSGRQFSNSRSEMNVSTLELGDSALYLCASSLEAPFYNEQFFGPGTRLTVL.

The chain carries TRBV2 and TRBJ1-2; TRBD1 aligns across 7 bases. Trimming took 6 bases from V and 2 from J; bases not matched to a gene: 6. CDR1 SNHLY and CDR2 FYNNEI come from the germline V gene. This CDR3 has 14 residues. CDR3 amino acids: CASRMTGTNYGYTF. The CDR3 DNA follows: TGTGCCAGCAGAATGACAGGGACCAACTATGGCTACACCTTC.

The CDR3 spells CASRDSVLQPQHF. CDR3 sequence (DNA): TGTGCCAGCAGAGACAGTGTACTTCAGCCCCAGCATTTT. The rearrangement links TRBV6-5 to TRBJ1-5; D is possibly TRBD1 (5 bases). V lost 6 bases, J lost 6 bases, and 12 bases lay in between. The length of the CDR3 is 13 residues. Per the germline V gene, CDR1 is MNHEY and CDR2 is SVGAGI.

The chain combines TRBV2 with TRBJ1-1; 7 nucleotides match TRBD1. CDR3 length: 13 residues. The junction had 5 bases not matched to a gene; V was cut back by 10 bases and J by 0 bases. Germline CDR1 SNHLY, CDR2 FYNNEI. CDR3 residues: CATAGQMNTEAFF. Written as DNA, the CDR3 is TGTGCCACCGCGGGACAGATGAACACTGAAGCTTTCTTT.

V is TRBV4-1 and J is TRBJ1-1; D call uncertain. Looked up from germline, CDR1 is MGHRA and CDR2 is YSYEKL. Trimming left V 4 bases short and J 3 bases short, with 9 bases between. The CDR3 contains 13 residues. CDR3 sequence reads: CASSPTPYTEAFF. CDR3 sequence (DNA): TGCGCCAGCAGCCCAACTCCTTACACTGAAGCTTTCTTT.

This chain uses TRBV12-5 with TRBJ1-3; TRBD1 agrees at 12 bases. The germline V gene encodes CDR1 LGHNT and CDR2 FRNRAP. There are 17 residues in the CDR3. V lost 5 bases and J lost 0; bases outside the gene matches: 5. The CDR3 nucleotides read TGTGCTAGTGGTCCGGGACAGGGGGCCTTCTCTGGAAACACCATATATTTT. It is translated as CASGPGQGAFSGNTIYF.

The rearrangement joins TRBV5-5 to TRBJ2-1; D possibly corresponds to TRBD1 (7 bases). Germline loops: CDR1 SGHKS, CDR2 YYEKEE (reference sequence). CDR3 size: 14 residues. V lost 4 bases to trimming and J lost 4 bases, with 12 bases between them. In DNA, the CDR3 is TGTGCCAGCAGCCCAGGGGGGATGTACAATGAGCAGTTCTTC. The encoded protein is CASSPGGMYNEQFF.

The J gene is TRBJ2-5, the V gene TRBV2; no reliable D call. Germline V gives CDR1 SNHLY, CDR2 FYNNEI. Trimming cost V 8 bases and J 5 bases, with 9 bases left between them. CDR3 length: 11 residues. For the CDR3, the DNA is TGTGCCAGCCGAGCGACGGAGACCCAGTACTTC. Its protein product is CASRATETQYF.